This is a list of T cell receptor beta chains from one sample in a study of cytomegalovirus exposure and HLA in healthy donors. Clones were sequenced by immunoSEQ multiplex PCR, and TCRdb holds only the in-frame ones, with some missing. The table has roughly 190,000 clones, around 87% seen once; the top ten hold 1.5% to 2%. The sample taken for sequencing was PBMCs. All receptors come from a young woman in good health and CMV-seronegative. Each CDR3 is given with its conserved first and last residue. D genes are given only for firm matches. Where a row states a size, it is once, few, many or the class of an expanded clone; other rows omit it.

d_call	j_call	clone_size	v_call	cdr3_nt	cdr3_aa
.	TRBJ1-1	few	TRBV4-1	TGCGCCAGCAGCCAAGATGGGGGCCGCCCCGGAAGGACTGAAGCTTTCTTT	CASSQDGGRPGRTEAFF
.	TRBJ1-1	once	TRBV30	TGTGCCCAAGTGAGAGGAACTGAAGCTTTCTTT	CAQVRGTEAFF
TRBD1	TRBJ1-2	.	TRBV29-1	TGCAGCGTTCGCGGGACAGGTCGGCGGAACTATGGCTACACCTTC	CSVRGTGRRNYGYTF
.	TRBJ2-7	once	TRBV10-3	TGTGCCGCCAATCGGCCGGGGACCTACGAGCAGTACTTC	CAANRPGTYEQYF
.	TRBJ2-5	.	TRBV19	TGTGCCAGTAAGTCCACGGGGACCCAGTACTTC	CASKSTGTQYF
TRBD1	TRBJ1-3	.	TRBV27	TGTGCCAGCAAACCCTATAAATCAGGGGGCATCGGAAACACCATATATTTT	CASKPYKSGGIGNTIYF
TRBD1	TRBJ1-1	.	TRBV30	TGTGCCTGGAGGGGACAGGGAATGGGCACTGAAGCTTTCTTT	CAWRGQGMGTEAFF
.	TRBJ2-7	.	TRBV4-2	TGTGCCAGCAGCCAAGATAGGGGCAGGTCCTACGAGCAGTACTTC	CASSQDRGRSYEQYF
.	TRBJ1-2	.	TRBV29-1	TGCAGCGTTGAACCCCTGAACGGGGGTGGCTACACCTTC	CSVEPLNGGGYTF
.	TRBJ2-5	once	TRBV5-4	TGTGCCAGCAGCTTCCACGGGTTTAGGCAGACCCAGTACTTC	CASSFHGFRQTQYF
TRBD1	TRBJ1-5	.	TRBV28	TGTGCCAGCAGTTGGACAGGGATCCCACATCAGCCCCAGCATTTT	CASSWTGIPHQPQHF
TRBD1	TRBJ1-5	.	TRBV6-1	TGTGCCAGCAGTGCGACAGGGGGCTTTCAGCCCCAGCATTTT	CASSATGGFQPQHF
.	TRBJ2-7	.	TRBV18	TGTGCCAGCTCACCTACCGGCGGGGGCGGGACGCCGGCGGGGTACGAGCAGTACTTC	CASSPTGGGGTPAGYEQYF
TRBD1	TRBJ2-7	.	TRBV7-8	TGTGCCAGCAGCGAAAGGGACAGAAGCTCCTACGAGCAGTACTTC	CASSERDRSSYEQYF
.	TRBJ1-2	.	TRBV11-3	TGTGCCAGCACCAACCTAGTCGGGGGATGGTCTGGCTACACCTTC	CASTNLVGGWSGYTF
TRBD1	TRBJ2-7	.	TRBV4-2	TGTGCCAGCAGCCGACTGGGACAGGGCTACGAGCAGTACTTC	CASSRLGQGYEQYF
TRBD1	TRBJ2-7	.	TRBV6-1	TGTGCCAGCAGTATACAGGGGAAGGACCGGTTTGAGCAGTACTTC	CASSIQGKDRFEQYF
.	TRBJ1-1	once	TRBV18	TGTGCCAGCTCACCACCCCGACAGATGAACACTGAAGCTTTCTTT	CASSPPRQMNTEAFF
.	TRBJ2-1	.	TRBV19	TGTGCCAGTAGTGCTCGCCGGGGGTGGACCTACAATGAGCAGTTCTTC	CASSARRGWTYNEQFF
TRBD1	TRBJ2-3	.	TRBV27	TGTGCCAGCAGTTGGGGACAGGGCTATAGCACAGATACGCAGTATTTT	CASSWGQGYSTDTQYF
.	TRBJ2-1	.	TRBV16	TGTGCCAGCAGCCAAGTTGGGTGGGGCCACTACAATGAGCAGTTCTTC	CASSQVGWGHYNEQFF
TRBD1	TRBJ2-3	.	TRBV4-1	TGCGCCAGCAGCCGACAGGGATCTAGCACAGATACGCAGTATTTT	CASSRQGSSTDTQYF
.	TRBJ2-7	.	TRBV11-3	TGTGCCAGCAGCTTGCCTTCGGGGCGGGAAAGGTACGAGCAGTACTTC	CASSLPSGRERYEQYF
TRBD1	TRBJ2-7	.	TRBV28	TGTGCCAGCAGAGACAAAGTGGGACAGGGGACCTACGAGCAGTACTTC	CASRDKVGQGTYEQYF
.	TRBJ1-5	.	TRBV2	TGTGCCAGCAGTGCTAGTATGAGCAATCAGCCCCAGCATTTT	CASSASMSNQPQHF
.	TRBJ1-4	.	TRBV15	TGTGCCACCAGCAGTGCGGGGCTGACTAATGAAAAACTGTTTTTT	CATSSAGLTNEKLFF
.	TRBJ1-2	.	TRBV30	TGTGCCTGGAGTGTATCCCGACTGGGTGGCTACACCTTC	CAWSVSRLGGYTF
TRBD1	TRBJ2-2	.	TRBV6-1	TGTGCCAGCAGTGACATTGGGACAGGGCTAAACACCGGGGAGCTGTTTTTT	CASSDIGTGLNTGELFF
.	TRBJ1-2	.	TRBV9	TGTGCCAGCAGCTCCCCGGGGGACTTCTATGGCTACACCTTC	CASSSPGDFYGYTF
TRBD2	TRBJ2-7	.	TRBV10-3	TGTGCCATCATGGGGGGGGGTGATGATGGCGAGCAGTACTTC	CAIMGGGDDGEQYF
TRBD1	TRBJ1-2	.	TRBV23-1	TGCGCCAGCAGTCAGGGCCAGGGGGAACATGGCTACACCTTC	CASSQGQGEHGYTF
.	TRBJ2-5	once	TRBV11-2	TGTGCCAGCAGCTTCGGGCAAGAGACCCAGTACTTC	CASSFGQETQYF
.	TRBJ1-5	once	TRBV19	TGTGCCAGTAGTATTGGGCGGGACAATCAGCCCCAGCATTTT	CASSIGRDNQPQHF
.	TRBJ2-2	few	TRBV6-4	TGTGCCAGCAGTGACTCGGCTTCCGGGGAGCTGTTTTTT	CASSDSASGELFF
TRBD1	TRBJ1-2	.	TRBV2	TGTGCCAGCAAATACAGGGGTAGCTATGGCTACACCTTC	CASKYRGSYGYTF
.	TRBJ1-5	.	TRBV6-5	TGTGCCAGCAGTTACGACAGTTACAATCAGCCCCAGCATTTT	CASSYDSYNQPQHF
TRBD2	TRBJ2-7	.	TRBV7-6	TGTGCCAGCAGCTTAGACGGGGGGACTTACGAGCAGTACTTC	CASSLDGGTYEQYF
.	TRBJ2-1	.	TRBV27	TGTGCCAGCAGTTTATCTAACAGGTTATACAATGAGCAGTTCTTC	CASSLSNRLYNEQFF
TRBD1	TRBJ2-1	.	TRBV27	TGTGCCAGCAGTCCCGGACAGGGCAATGAGCAGTTCTTC	CASSPGQGNEQFF
.	TRBJ2-7	.	TRBV30	TGTGCCTGGAGTGTATTCTCTGGCGGGAACCGCAACGAGCAGTACTTC	CAWSVFSGGNRNEQYF
.	TRBJ1-3	.	TRBV5-6	TGTGCCAGCAGCTTGCGAGGAACCACTAGCTCTGGAAACACCATATATTTT	CASSLRGTTSSGNTIYF
TRBD1	TRBJ1-1	few	TRBV5-1	TGCGCCAGCAGCTTTACAGGGGAGAACACTGAAGCTTTCTTT	CASSFTGENTEAFF
.	TRBJ2-5	.	TRBV2	TGTGCCAGCAGCCAAGGGGGAACCGCCTCAGAGACCCAGTACTTC	CASSQGGTASETQYF
.	TRBJ2-2	.	TRBV9	TGTGCCAGCAGCGTCGCCGCGCGTGGCACCGGGGAGCTGTTTTTT	CASSVAARGTGELFF
.	TRBJ2-7	.	TRBV28	TGTGCCAGCCTAAACACAGGGTCCCACGAGCAGTACTTC	CASLNTGSHEQYF
TRBD2	TRBJ2-1	.	TRBV7-8	TGTGCCAGCAGCGGGCCGTCGGCGGGGGTTCGTGGTGAGCAGTTCTTC	CASSGPSAGVRGEQFF
.	TRBJ1-1	.	TRBV18	TGTGCCAGCTCACCACACCAGGACACTGAAGCTTTCTTT	CASSPHQDTEAFF
.	TRBJ2-7	.	TRBV27	TGTGCCAGCAGTTTACAGGGAACTCCTTTCTACGAGCAGTACTTC	CASSLQGTPFYEQYF
.	TRBJ2-4	.	TRBV14	TGTGCCAGCAGCCAAGATTACAGTTTCCAGTACTTC	CASSQDYSFQYF
.	TRBJ1-2	.	TRBV2	TGTGCCAGCAGTGAGGAACAGGCCTACTATGGCTACACCTTC	CASSEEQAYYGYTF
TRBD1	TRBJ2-2	.	TRBV30	TGTGCCTGGCGAAGGGGGCCTGGCGGGGAGCTGTTTTTT	CAWRRGPGGELFF
.	TRBJ2-7	few	TRBV19	TGTGCCAGTAGTTTCGGGGGACGTAGCTACGAGCAGTACTTC	CASSFGGRSYEQYF
TRBD2	TRBJ2-1	.	TRBV13	TGTGCCAGCAGCTTAGGAGAGCGGGGGATCAATGAGCAGTTCTTC	CASSLGERGINEQFF
.	TRBJ1-5	.	TRBV15	TGTGCCACCAGCAGGGATGGGAGGGGGGGGAATCAGCCCCAGCATTTT	CATSRDGRGGNQPQHF
.	TRBJ2-2	.	TRBV28	TGTGCCAGTGGGGGCATGGCAGCCGACACCGGGGAGCTGTTTTTT	CASGGMAADTGELFF
.	TRBJ2-1	.	TRBV19	TGTGCCAGTAGTAAGGAGACCGGGACATTTTACAATGAGCAGTTCTTC	CASSKETGTFYNEQFF
.	TRBJ2-1	.	TRBV5-4	TGTGCCAGCACGACCATTCCGGGCAATGAGCAGTTCTTC	CASTTIPGNEQFF
TRBD1	TRBJ2-2	.	TRBV19	TGTGCCAGTAGATTAGCCGGGACAGGGGGCTCCGGGGAGCTGTTTTTT	CASRLAGTGGSGELFF
TRBD1	TRBJ2-2	.	TRBV7-9	TGTGCCAGCAGCTCCCGGACAGGAGTCACCGGGGAGCTGTTTTTT	CASSSRTGVTGELFF